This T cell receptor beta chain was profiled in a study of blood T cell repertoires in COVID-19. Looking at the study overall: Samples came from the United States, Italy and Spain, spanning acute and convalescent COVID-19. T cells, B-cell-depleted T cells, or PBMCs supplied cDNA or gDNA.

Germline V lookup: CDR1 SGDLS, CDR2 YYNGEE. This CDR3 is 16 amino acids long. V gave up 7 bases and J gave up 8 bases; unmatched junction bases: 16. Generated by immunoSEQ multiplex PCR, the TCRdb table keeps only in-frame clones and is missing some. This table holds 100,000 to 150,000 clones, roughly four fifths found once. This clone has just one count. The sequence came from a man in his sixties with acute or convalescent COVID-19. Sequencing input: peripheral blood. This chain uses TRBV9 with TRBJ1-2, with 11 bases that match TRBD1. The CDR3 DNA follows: TGTGCCAGCGGACAGGGGGCTTCAGTCCCCTTGGGGGGCTACACCTTC. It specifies CASGQGASVPLGGYTF.